This TCR beta chain stems from a study of T cells after yellow fever vaccination (dated by TCRdb to the late 2010s). With respect to the entire study: Libraries from fractions with low cell numbers were prepared with the SMART-Seq v4 Ultra Low Input RNA kit. To follow T-cell clones before and after both primary and booster YFV17D yellow fever vaccination, bulk TCR alpha and beta repertoires underwent longitudinal sequencing. Two healthy male donors, one aged 18 to 29 and one aged 30 to 40 years, made up the cohort. Blood samples were taken at several timepoints before and after primary and secondary immunization, and bulk PBMC replicates and cell subsets were isolated.

TCR cDNA was made using 5'RACE template switching, a step that added a universal primer site and unique molecular identifiers. cDNA synthesis was primed from both the TCR alpha and TCR beta constant segments. Libraries were amplified in two PCR steps, with sample barcodes and sequencing adapters added in the second step. Sequencing of libraries was performed on Illumina HiSeq 2500 (2x100 bp) or NovaSeq (2x150 bp). In the original analysis: MIGEC handled demultiplexing of reads and collapsing into UMI consensus sequences, while MiXCR performed V(D)J alignment. Clonotypes responding to the vaccine were identified with edgeR on replicate PBMC samples, with the criteria of FDR below 0.01 and a log2 fold change above 5 up to day 15. Each bulk clonotype was labeled CD4 or CD8 based on which sequenced repertoire, CD4 or CD8, contained the clonotype at higher abundance. TCRdb handled the public reads itself, with Q25 trimming in fastp and clone calling in MiXCR, and kept productive beta chains. CDR3 protein duplicates are merged, each entry listing the most common genes and DNA. In this record, the V and J calls reflect TCRdb's handling and not the investigators' own analysis. A total of 120,000 or so distinct CDR3 sequences appear in this sample, roughly 6.8% of them only once. The biggest ten clones account for 2.5% to 3% of the sample.

The treatment or condition label corresponds to: live attenuated yellow fever vaccine strain. A standard Ficoll-Paque protocol was used to isolate PBMCs from peripheral blood. Dynabeads CD4 and CD8 positive selection kits were used to isolate CD4 and CD8 T-cell fractions. TriZol was used to extract RNA from bulk PBMCs, from CD4 and CD8 fractions, and from dextramer-positive and dextramer-negative fractions. From the cysteine up to the phenylalanine, the CDR3 has a length of 13 residues. The retained sequence is limited to the CDR3, 39 bases, with the frame set at the first base. CDR1 and CDR2 were assigned from the germline V gene as SGDLS and YYNGEE. Trimming costs V 2 bases and J 9 bases, and their ends lie 9 bases apart. Notes on this clonotype: The antigen it binds to is not known. No base qualities exist here, and no much larger clone lies one base off it.

Overall results and qualifications from the work: Computational filtering was needed because FACS-sorted repertoires could contain abundant contaminating clonotypes from the bulk population. After the booster, most of the clones that had expanded following primary vaccination were detected again (around 97% of CD4 and 80% to 90% of CD8), which suggests that memory was broadly maintained. A small fraction of clonotypes showed up in both the CD4 and CD8 compartments, probably as a result of convergent recombination. The secondary T-cell response was found to be weaker but faster than the primary response, with a peak reached on day 5 rather than on day 15. The study included only two donors, which limits how far the findings can be generalized.

Sequencing was performed on CD4+ T cells sorted from PBMCs, taken about 41 days after the first yellow fever vaccination. This sequence was found in a man between 18 and 35 years old who received the YFV17D yellow fever vaccine. The receptor chain draws on TRBV9 and TRBJ1-6; matching of 5 bases hints at TRBD1 as the D gene. CDR3 protein: CASSVAGLSPLHF. The DNA sequence follows: TGTGCCAGCAGCGTGGCGGGGCTTTCACCCCTCCACTTT.